The 18 T cell receptor beta chains below come from one sample, sequenced in a study of blood T cell repertoires in COVID-19. The protocol was immunoSEQ multiplex PCR, while the TCRdb copy is restricted to in-frame clones and leaves out a portion. Counted here are roughly 70,000 clones, around 88% occurring once; the ten biggest clones make up more than 15%. The specimen was peripheral blood. The receptors here all came from a woman older than 75 with acute or convalescent COVID-19.

The genes are TRBV6-5 and TRBJ2-1; TRBD2 matches 7 bases. Germline values: CDR1 MNHEY, CDR2 SVGAGI. The trim removed 4 bases at V and 10 bases at J, leaving 10 bases unmatched. The CDR3 runs to 14 residues. This chain's CDR3 is CASSSGGNFIEQFF. CDR3 DNA sequence: TGTGCCAGCAGTTCGGGGGGTAATTTCATCGAGCAGTTCTTC.

The chain employs TRBV3-1 (or the pseudogene TRBV3-2) and TRBJ2-7; D is ambiguous. CDR3 length: 13 residues. CDR1 and CDR2 from the germline V gene are LGHDT and YNNKEL (reference sequence). With 2 bases removed from V and 7 bases from J, the gap between germline ends came to 12 bases. The CDR3 region is CASSQPTFWEQYF. CDR3 in DNA: TGTGCCAGCAGCCAACCTACTTTCTGGGAGCAGTACTTC.

The chain joins TRBV5-4 to TRBJ2-3; 11 nucleotides align to TRBD2. The V and J ends lost 1 base and 0 bases, in that order; junction bases with no gene match: 1. Germline V gene sequence: CDR1 SGHNT, CDR2 YYREEE (reference sequence). This CDR3 spans 16 amino acids. CDR3 nucleotide sequence: TGTGCCAGCAGCTTGAGACTAGCGGGGAGCACAGATACGCAGTATTTT. Protein sequence: CASSLRLAGSTDTQYF.

The chain couples TRBV28 to TRBJ2-1, with TRBD2 matching over 10 bases. The CDR3 length is 16 residues. CDR1 MDHEN and CDR2 SYDVKM come from the germline V gene. Losses at the gene ends were 4 bases for V and 7 bases for J; bases not matched to a gene: 10. Here the CDR3 DNA reads TGTGCCAGCAGTTCCCTAAGCGGGGGGGCTTGGAATGAGCAGTTCTTC. It encodes CASSSLSGGAWNEQFF.

The genes are TRBV24-1 and TRBJ2-1; 8 nucleotides match TRBD2. Germline loops: CDR1 KGHDR, CDR2 SFDVKD. V lost 0 bases to trimming and J lost 2 bases; unmatched junction nucleotides: 14. This CDR3 comprises 20 residues. CDR3 sequence (DNA): TGTGCCACCAGTGATTTGTGGGGCTGGGCGGGGGGATCGACCTACAATGAGCAGTTCTTC. This codes for CATSDLWGWAGGSTYNEQFF.

This chain uses TRBV28 with TRBJ1-2, with a tentative D call TRBD1 (6 bases). Germline CDR1 and CDR2: MDHEN and SYDVKM. The CDR3 runs to 15 residues. Trimming cost V 6 bases and J 6 bases, with 20 bases left between them. CDR3 bases: TGTGCCAGCAGCTTACCTGCCGGGACACAGGATGGCTACACCTTC. Its protein product is CASSLPAGTQDGYTF.

Turning to this clone: Within the sample, other DNA sequences also encode this same CDR3. This chain uses TRBV29-1 with TRBJ2-1; 10 bases are a match to TRBD2. With 4 bases clipped from V and 7 bases from J, the junction kept 4 bases outside the gene matches. Germline loops: CDR1 SQVTM, CDR2 ANQGSEA. This CDR3 region has 13 residues. CDR3 DNA sequence: TGCAGCGTTGGTCTAGCGGGAGTTAATGAGCAGTTCTTC. Translation: CSVGLAGVNEQFF.

In its sample, this clone was seen a few times. V and J are TRBV9 and TRBJ2-7; TRBD2 is a possible D gene (7 bases). Deletions cut 4 bases from V and 2 bases from J, with 13 bases between. Germline CDR1 SGDLS, CDR2 YYNGEE. The CDR3 runs 14 residues. The CDR3 protein is CASSSRGGPYEQYF. DNA of the CDR3: TGTGCCAGCAGCTCTAGGGGGGGGCCCTACGAGCAGTACTTC.

The rearrangement links TRBV5-6 to TRBJ2-2; weak D call: TRBD2 (5 bases). V lost 1 base, J lost 0 bases, and 10 bases lay in between. There are 16 residues in the CDR3. Germline-derived CDR1 and CDR2 are SGHDT and YYEEEE. This CDR3 reads CASSLPGIANTGELFF. Here the CDR3 DNA reads TGTGCCAGCAGCTTGCCCGGGATCGCGAACACCGGGGAGCTGTTTTTT.

The gene calls are TRBV27 and TRBJ1-6; D is undetermined. Trimming pared 6 bases from V and 7 bases from J, leaving 16 bases between. CDR3 length: 15 residues. Per the germline V gene, CDR1 is MNHEY and CDR2 is SMNVEV (reference sequence). The CDR3: CASSLTPRRNSPLHF. In nucleotides, the CDR3 is TGTGCCAGCAGCCTAACACCTCGGAGAAATTCACCCCTCCACTTT.

The chain uses TRBV5-4 and TRBJ2-1; the match to TRBD2 covers 13 bases. This CDR3 spans 16 amino acids. With V trimmed by 5 bases and J by 6 bases, 8 bases remained unmatched. Germline assignment: CDR1 SGHNT and CDR2 YYREEE (reference sequence). This CDR3 reads CASRYTSGGGINEQFF. For the CDR3, the DNA is TGTGCCAGCAGATATACTAGCGGGGGGGGTATCAATGAGCAGTTCTTC.

The chain employs TRBV13 and TRBJ1-1; TRBD1 is a possible D gene (5 bases). Germline-derived CDR1 and CDR2 are PRHDT and FYEKMQ (reference sequence). The CDR3 covers 14 residues. Trimming pared 5 bases from V and 1 base from J, leaving 11 bases between. The chain's CDR3 is CASSLPGGNTEAFF. DNA of the CDR3: TGTGCCAGCAGCCTACCGGGGGGGAACACTGAAGCTTTCTTT. The full variable domain, its missing parts supplied by reference TRBV13 and TRBJ1-1, is AAGVIQSPRHLIKEKRETATLKCYPIPRHDTVYWYQQGPGQDPQFLISFYEKMQSDKGSIPDRFSAQQFSDYHSELNMSSLELGDSALYFCASSLPGGNTEAFFGQGTRLTVV.

The V call is TRBV10-3, the J call TRBJ1-1; D remains ambiguous. Germline lookup yields CDR1 ENHRY and CDR2 SYGVKD. The V and J ends lost 0 bases and 0 bases respectively, with 11 bases between them. The CDR3 length is 16 residues. CDR3 DNA: TGTGCCATCAGTGAGTCAGCATTACAGATGAACACTGAAGCTTTCTTT. Residues: CAISESALQMNTEAFF.

J is TRBJ1-2 and V is TRBV19; weak D call: TRBD1 (5 bases). Trimming cost V 7 bases and J 9 bases, with 18 bases left between them. CDR1 and CDR2 from the germline V gene are LNHDA and SQIVND (reference sequence). The CDR3 loop spans 13 amino acids. CDR3 DNA sequence: TGTGCCAGTACCCCCGACAGAGCTAGGAGCTACACCTTC. It specifies CASTPDRARSYTF.

This chain links TRBV7-9 with TRBJ2-3; 11 bases are shared with TRBD2. Germline trimming cut 2 bases from V and 0 bases from J; bases unmatched to any gene: 4. The germline CDR1 and CDR2 sequences are SEHNR and FQNEAQ (reference sequence). This CDR3 spans 17 amino acids. CDR3 in amino acids: CASSLQLAGGSTDTQYF. The CDR3 coding sequence is TGTGCCAGCAGCTTACAGTTAGCGGGGGGGAGCACAGATACGCAGTATTTT.

The gene calls are TRBV6-5 and TRBJ1-5, with a weak D call TRBD1 (6 bases). Germline assignment: CDR1 MNHEY and CDR2 SVGAGI. Trimming left V 5 bases short and J 7 bases short, with 12 bases between. CDR3 size: 13 residues. In nucleotides, the CDR3 is TGTGCCAGCAGTAAACAGGGTCGGCAGCCCCAGCATTTT. Amino acids: CASSKQGRQPQHF.

V is TRBV28 and J is TRBJ2-7; D is uncertain. Between the trimmed V and J ends, which lost 4 bases and 2 bases, there was a span of 6 bases. This CDR3 is 12 amino acids long. Germline CDR1 MDHEN, CDR2 SYDVKM. The CDR3 loop reads CASSSGPYEQYF. The CDR3 DNA is TGTGCCAGCAGTTCTGGGCCCTACGAGCAGTACTTC. Based on the CDR3 plus reference TRBV28 and TRBJ2-7, the full variable domain is DVKVTQSSRYLVKRTGEKVFLECVQDMDHENMFWYRQDPGLGLRLIYFSYDVKMKEKGDIPEGYSVSREKKERFSLILESASTNQTSMYLCASSSGPYEQYFGPGTRLTVT.

V usage is TRBV6-5 and J usage is TRBJ2-1; a possible D gene is TRBD1 (6 bases). The CDR3 length is 12 residues. Trimming removed 5 bases from V and 9 bases from J, with 11 bases in between. Per germline, CDR1 MNHEY and CDR2 SVGAGI. This chain's CDR3 is CASSPNRAEQFF. CDR3 DNA: TGTGCCAGCAGTCCCAACAGGGCTGAGCAGTTCTTC.